These 19 T cell receptor beta chains came from one sample sequenced in a study of control samples from healthy donors and cancer patients. Sequencing was performed with immunoSEQ multiplex PCR; in TCRdb, only in-frame clones are kept and a portion is missing. The sample holds over 90,000 clones, roughly 91% seen once. The sequencing input was PBMCs. These receptors came from a man aged 55 to 70 with lung cancer.

The rearrangement joins TRBV5-1 to TRBJ1-2, with 7 bases matching TRBD1. Germline values: CDR1 SGHRS, CDR2 YFSETQ. The length of the CDR3 is 15 residues. V shed 4 bases, J shed 8 bases, and the junction held 14 bases outside the gene matches. The CDR3, as DNA: TGCGCCAGCAGCCCTACCGGGACAGACGCGTGGGGCTACACCTTC. It yields the protein CASSPTGTDAWGYTF.

The gene calls are TRBV9 and TRBJ1-3; the D gene is possibly TRBD1 (6 bases). Germline V CDR1 and CDR2: SGDLS, YYNGEE. V was trimmed by 0 bases and J by 2 bases, leaving 9 bases between them. The CDR3 is 15 residues long. The chain's CDR3 is CASSVEGGTGNTIYF. CDR3 nucleotide sequence: TGTGCCAGCAGCGTAGAGGGGGGGACTGGAAACACCATATATTTT. Full variable domain (outside the CDR3, taken from reference TRBV9 and TRBJ1-3): DSGVTQTPKHLITATGQRVTLRCSPRSGDLSVYWYQQSLDQGLQFLIQYYNGEERAKGNILERFSAQQFPDLHSELNLSSLELGDSALYFCASSVEGGTGNTIYFGEGSWLTVV.

This clone was detected only a few times. The V gene is TRBV7-8, the J gene TRBJ2-5; 7 bases agree with TRBD1. V shed 8 bases and J 1 base; nucleotides not matched to a gene: 7. CDR3 length: 14 residues. The germline CDR1 and CDR2 sequences are SGHVS and FQNEAQ. The CDR3 coding sequence is TGTGCCAGCGGGACAAACAGGGGCCAAGAGACCCAGTACTTC. Amino acids: CASGTNRGQETQYF.

The chain employs TRBV24-1 and TRBJ2-4; 12 positions match TRBD1. Germline CDR1 is KGHDR and CDR2 is SFDVKD. V was pared by 2 bases and J by 0 bases, with 1 base of the junction left unmatched. The CDR3 loop spans 17 amino acids. The DNA of the CDR3 is TGTGCCACCAGTGATTCGGGACAGGGGGCAGCCAAAAACATTCAGTACTTC. Encoded protein: CATSDSGQGAAKNIQYF.

The rearrangement joins TRBV2 to TRBJ2-1; no clear D gene. V shed 7 bases and J shed 5 bases, with 12 bases lying between them. Germline lookup yields CDR1 SNHLY and CDR2 FYNNEI. The CDR3 runs 13 residues. CDR3 amino acids: CASNLDYNNEQFF. CDR3 nucleotides: TGTGCCAGCAATCTGGATTACAACAATGAGCAGTTCTTC.

The gene calls are TRBV4-2 and TRBJ2-3; D is tentatively TRBD1 or TRBD2 (5 bases each). This CDR3 has 15 amino acids. Germline CDR1 is LGHNA and CDR2 is YNFKEQ. Trimming took off 6 bases at V and 4 bases at J, with 17 bases between the two ends. Here the CDR3 DNA reads TGTGCCAGCAGTTACGGGACCCGCGAGGCAGATACGCAGTATTTT. The encoded protein is CASSYGTREADTQYF.

The chain is built from TRBV29-1 and TRBJ1-3; TRBD1 agrees at 7 bases. The CDR3 consists of 17 residues. Germline V lookup: CDR1 SQVTM, CDR2 ANQGSEA. Losses at the gene ends were 1 base for V and 0 bases for J; bases not matched to a gene: 9. CDR3 protein: CSVEVWGQPSSGNTIYF. CDR3 coding DNA: TGCAGCGTTGAAGTTTGGGGACAGCCTAGCTCTGGAAACACCATATATTTT. The full variable domain, its missing parts supplied by reference TRBV29-1 and TRBJ1-3, is SAVISQKPSRDICQRGTSLTIQCQVDSQVTMMFWYRQQPGQSLTLIATANQGSEATYESGFVIDKFPISRPNLTFSTLTVSNMSPEDSSIYLCSVEVWGQPSSGNTIYFGEGSWLTVV.

This clone was recorded only once. The chain couples TRBV11-1 to TRBJ2-2; TRBD2 might be the D (5 bases). Per germline, CDR1 SGHAT and CDR2 FQDESV (reference sequence). The CDR3 totals 16 residues. V was shortened by 2 bases and J by 0 bases, with 10 bases between the two germline ends. The chain's CDR3 is CASSLLRGSNTGELFF. The CDR3 nucleotides read TGTGCCAGCAGCTTACTTCGGGGATCGAACACCGGGGAGCTGTTTTTT. The variable domain in full, with the rest retrieved from reference TRBV11-1 and TRBJ2-2, is EAEVAQSPRYKITEKSQAVAFWCDPISGHATLYWYRQILGQGPELLVQFQDESVVDDSQLPKDRFSAERLKGVDSTLKIQPAELGDSAMYLCASSLLRGSNTGELFFGEGSRLTVL.

The chain recombines TRBV3-1 (or the pseudogene TRBV3-2) with TRBJ1-2; the D gene is possibly TRBD1 (6 bases). Trimming took 1 base from V and 7 from J, leaving 10 bases between them. The CDR3 extends over 13 amino acids. The germline CDR1 and CDR2 sequences are LGHDT and YNNKEL (reference sequence). CDR3 sequence reads: CASSQGQDRGYTF. The CDR3 coding sequence is TGTGCCAGCAGCCAAGGACAGGATCGTGGCTACACCTTC.

This clone was recorded only once. The rearrangement joins TRBV5-4 to TRBJ1-6, with 7 nucleotides matching TRBD1. Germline values: CDR1 SGHNT, CDR2 YYREEE (reference sequence). The CDR3 has 17 amino acids. V lost 5 bases and J lost 1; bases outside the gene matches: 9. The CDR3: CASSRQGIRSYNSPLHF. The DNA for the CDR3 is TGTGCCAGCAGTCGACAGGGAATTCGGTCCTATAATTCACCCCTCCACTTT. Full variable domain (outside the CDR3, taken from reference TRBV5-4 and TRBJ1-6): ETGVTQSPTHLIKTRGQQVTLRCSSQSGHNTVSWYQQALGQGPQFIFQYYREEENGRGNFPPRFSGLQFPNYSSELNVNALELDDSALYLCASSRQGIRSYNSPLHFGNGTRLTVT.

The gene calls are TRBV7-2 and TRBJ2-5; D unclear. The CDR3 length is 11 residues. Trimming pared 3 bases from V and 5 bases from J, leaving 4 bases between. Germline CDR1 SGHTA, CDR2 FQGNSA. The CDR3 DNA follows: TGTGCCAGCAGCTTTTCGGAGACCCAGTACTTC. Amino acids: CASSFSETQYF. Variable domain in full (rest from reference TRBV7-2 and TRBJ2-5): GAGVSQSPSNKVTEKGKDVELRCDPISGHTALYWYRQSLGQGLEFLIYFQGNSAPDKSGLPSDRFSAERTGGSVSTLTIQRTQQEDSAVYLCASSFSETQYFGPGTRLLVL.

The genes are TRBV7-2 and TRBJ2-7, with a possible D match to TRBD2 (5 bases). There are 13 residues in the CDR3. V lost 8 bases, J lost 4 bases, and 15 bases lay in between. Germline assignment: CDR1 SGHTA and CDR2 FQGNSA. The CDR3 sequence: CASGPRTDYEQYF. The DNA for the CDR3 is TGTGCCAGCGGGCCTCGGACTGATTACGAGCAGTACTTC.

V usage is TRBV6-6 and J usage is TRBJ2-7; 10 positions match TRBD1. This CDR3 comprises 14 residues. Germline lookup yields CDR1 MNHNY and CDR2 SVGAGI (reference sequence). Trimming at V came to 5 bases and at J to 5 bases, leaving 6 bases not matched to a gene. CDR3: CASSADRGLDEQYV. In nucleotides, the CDR3 is TGTGCCAGCAGTGCCGACAGGGGGCTGGACGAGCAGTACGTC.

This clone was seen just once. Other nucleotide sequences from this sample produce the same CDR3. The chain combines TRBV5-4 with TRBJ2-5; no definite D call. The CDR3 extends over 13 amino acids. Germline loops: CDR1 SGHNT, CDR2 YYREEE (reference sequence). The ends were cut back, 0 bases at V and 2 bases at J, with 5 bases in the middle. CDR3 protein: CASSLGGQETQYF. The CDR3 region has the DNA TGTGCCAGCAGCTTGGGCGGACAAGAGACCCAGTACTTC.

V usage is TRBV5-1 and J usage is TRBJ2-1; 7 bases are shared with TRBD2. CDR3 length equals 16 residues. With 1 base clipped from V and 10 bases from J, the junction kept 14 bases outside the gene matches. CDR1 is SGHRS, CDR2 YFSETQ, per germline. The CDR3 DNA reads as TGCGCCAGCAGCTTGTTCATCCTAGCGGACGCCGCGGAGCAGTTCTTC. Protein product: CASSLFILADAAEQFF.

The chain couples TRBV15 to TRBJ2-1; D perhaps matches TRBD2 (6 bases). Between the trimmed V and J ends, which lost 1 base and 0 bases, there was a span of 10 bases. Per the germline V gene, CDR1 is LNHNV and CDR2 is YYDKDF (reference sequence). The CDR3 runs to 16 residues. This chain's CDR3 is CATSRGAGSSYNEQFF. The CDR3 bases are TGTGCCACCAGCAGAGGGGCGGGGAGCTCCTACAATGAGCAGTTCTTC.

V is TRBV6-1 and J is TRBJ2-1; D not resolved. Trimming stripped 3 bases from V and 6 bases from J, with 15 bases between. This CDR3 comprises 15 residues. Germline V CDR1 and CDR2: MNHNS, SASEGT. This chain's CDR3 is CASSDLARRVNEQFF. The CDR3 DNA reads as TGTGCCAGCAGTGATCTGGCTAGAAGGGTCAATGAGCAGTTCTTC.

This chain uses TRBV12-5 with TRBJ1-1; no definite D call. Germline CDR1 reads LGHNT; CDR2 reads FRNRAP. CDR3 length: 12 amino acids. V was cut by 8 bases and J by 3 bases, with 10 bases left in between. CDR3 nucleotides: TGTGCTAGTTCTACGCAGGACACTGAAGCTTTCTTT. Its translation is CASSTQDTEAFF.

J is TRBJ1-5 and V is TRBV5-1; 7 positions match TRBD1. Germline V gives CDR1 SGHRS, CDR2 YFSETQ. This CDR3 is 17 amino acids long. The V gene end was trimmed by 3 bases and the J gene end by 5 bases; junction bases not matched to a gene: 14. CDR3 nucleotide sequence: TGCGCCAGCAGCTCCCTACCCACAGGGGTTGGCGATCAGCCCCAGCATTTT. Translating it yields CASSSLPTGVGDQPQHF. Looking up the rest from reference TRBV5-1 and TRBJ1-5 gives the full variable domain: KAGVTQTPRYLIKTRGQQVTLSCSPISGHRSVSWYQQTPGQGLQFLFEYFSETQRNKGNFPGRFSGRQFSNSRSEMNVSTLELGDSALYLCASSSLPTGVGDQPQHFGDGTRLSIL.